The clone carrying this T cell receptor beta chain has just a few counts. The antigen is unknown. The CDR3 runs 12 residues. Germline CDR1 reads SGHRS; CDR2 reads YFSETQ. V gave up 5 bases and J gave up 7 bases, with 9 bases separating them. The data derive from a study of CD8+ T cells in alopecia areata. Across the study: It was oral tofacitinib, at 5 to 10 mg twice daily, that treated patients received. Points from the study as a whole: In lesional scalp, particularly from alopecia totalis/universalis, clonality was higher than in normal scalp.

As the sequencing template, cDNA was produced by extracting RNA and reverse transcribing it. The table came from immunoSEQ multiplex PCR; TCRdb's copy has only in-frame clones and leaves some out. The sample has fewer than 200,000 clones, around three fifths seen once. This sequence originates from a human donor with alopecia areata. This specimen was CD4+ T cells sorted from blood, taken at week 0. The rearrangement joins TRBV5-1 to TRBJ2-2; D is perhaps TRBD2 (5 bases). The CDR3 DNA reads TGCGCCAGCAGTACCGGGGACGGGGAGCTGTTTTTT. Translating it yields CASSTGDGELFF.